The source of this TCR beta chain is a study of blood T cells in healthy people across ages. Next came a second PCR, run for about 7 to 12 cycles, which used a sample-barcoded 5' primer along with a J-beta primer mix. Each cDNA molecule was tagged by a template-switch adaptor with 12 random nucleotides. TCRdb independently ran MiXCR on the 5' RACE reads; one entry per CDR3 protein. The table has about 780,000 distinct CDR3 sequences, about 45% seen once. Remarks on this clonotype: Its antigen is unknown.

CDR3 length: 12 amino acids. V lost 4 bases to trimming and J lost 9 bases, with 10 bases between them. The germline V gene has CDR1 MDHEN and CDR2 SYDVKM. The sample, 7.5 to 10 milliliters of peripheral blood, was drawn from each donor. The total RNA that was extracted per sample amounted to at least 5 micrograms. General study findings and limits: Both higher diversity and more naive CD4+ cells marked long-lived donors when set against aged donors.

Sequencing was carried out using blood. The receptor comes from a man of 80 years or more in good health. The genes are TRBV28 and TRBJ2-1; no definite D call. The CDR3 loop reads CASSSGEREQFF. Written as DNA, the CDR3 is TGTGCCAGCAGTTCCGGAGAGCGTGAGCAGTTCTTC.